The present entry profiles one T cell receptor beta chain with its context. The antigen this receptor binds is unknown. The record has no base qualities; no much larger clone is one base away. The entry originates in a study of PD-1 blockade in classical Hodgkin lymphoma (dated by TCRdb to 2020 to 2022). Looking at the study overall: A peripheral blood immune signature of response to PD-1 blockade in classical Hodgkin lymphoma was defined using TCR beta sequencing and CyTOF. Points the paper makes about the study in general: The study was limited to a single clinical trial cohort, and causes of repertoire differences, possibly disease activity or prior therapy, remained undefined. Newly diagnosed patients were reported to have lower baseline TCR diversity than healthy donors, and relapsed/refractory patients were reported to have lower baseline TCR diversity still.

Taken with the paper, the label for time point translates to: newly diagnosed, previously untreated cHL patient sample. Magnetic negative selection with a Miltenyi CD8+ T cell isolation kit was used to purify CD8+ T cells from thawed PBMCs. To serve as a comparison group for the relapsed/refractory trial patients, PBMCs were sequenced from patients with newly diagnosed, previously untreated classical Hodgkin lymphoma. Peripheral blood was collected in 8 mL Vacutainer Cell Preparation Tubes, from which PBMCs were isolated by centrifugation and then cryopreserved. Purified CD4+ and CD8+ fractions were prepared only for cases where an additional PBMC sample was available. Magnetically labelled cells were removed on LS columns in a quadroMACS separator, and the flow-through was collected as the purified fraction. Genomic DNA was extracted with the Qiagen DNeasy kit from unsorted PBMCs and from negatively selected CD4+ and CD8+ fractions. TCR beta CDR3 regions were amplified by immunoSEQ multiplex PCR using primers annealing to V and J segments. Amplification bias was minimized using a synthetic immune receptor repertoire, and residual bias was removed computationally after sequencing. The study's processing was this. Custom Python scripts were used to quantify repertoire diversity as the Shannon entropy index. Unsorted, CD4+ and CD8+ repertoires were analyzed separately, except in combined analyses where CD4+ and CD8+ sequences were merged in silico. The immuneACCESS repertoire file appears here via TCRdb, limited to in-frame rearrangements. These files lack a portion of the clones; in checked studies, under half of the deficit traces to unresolved V genes, and the cause of the others is not known. V and J calls and clone size follow that table, whereas D and trimming were derived from the DNA. The sample data list 3,000 to 3,500 clones, and over 70% of these were observed just once. The ten most abundant clones make up around 16% of the sample.

The germline V gene (reference sequence) supplies CDR1 GTSNPN and CDR2 SVGIG. The junction carries 2 bases between V and J, which are trimmed by 0 bases and 0 bases respectively. Including cysteine and phenylalanine, the CDR3 has 12 amino acids. The sequence is cut down to CDR3 DNA, 36 bases in frame from base 1. Sequencing used CD8+ T cells from blood. The receptor's source is a human donor with classical Hodgkin lymphoma. The sequence joins TRBV30 to TRBJ1-1, with the D gene not clear enough to name. The nucleotides are TGTGCCTGGAGTGTTATGAACACTGAAGCTTTCTTT. Its translation reads: CAWSVMNTEAFF.